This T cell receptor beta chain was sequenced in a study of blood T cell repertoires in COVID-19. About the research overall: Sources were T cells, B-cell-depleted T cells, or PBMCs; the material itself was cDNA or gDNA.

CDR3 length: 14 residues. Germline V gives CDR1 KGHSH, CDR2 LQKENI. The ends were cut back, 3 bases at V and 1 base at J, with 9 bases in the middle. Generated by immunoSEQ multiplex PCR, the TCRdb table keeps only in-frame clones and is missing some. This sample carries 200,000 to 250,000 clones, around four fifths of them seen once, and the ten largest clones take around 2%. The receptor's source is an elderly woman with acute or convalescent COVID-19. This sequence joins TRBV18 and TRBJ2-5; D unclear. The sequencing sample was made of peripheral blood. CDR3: CASSPSYGQETQYF. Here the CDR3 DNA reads TGTGCCAGCTCACCGTCTTACGGCCAAGAGACCCAGTACTTC.